The clone carrying this T cell receptor beta chain has just a few counts. Antigen: not known. The data were taken from a study of T-cell memory formation after mild COVID-19. TCRdb re-analysed the 5' RACE reads in MiXCR, keeping a single row per CDR3 protein. In the table there are about 560,000 distinct CDR3 sequences, less than 25% of which are singletons. Trimming removed 2 bases from V and 6 bases from J; junction bases left unmatched: 10. This CDR3 comprises 15 residues. In germline, CDR1 is SGHTA, CDR2 FQGNSA. Study conclusions and caveats: Second-wave clones with a day 37 peak had unconfirmed SARS-CoV-2 specificity.

The sample comprised PBMCs or a T cell subset sorted from them (not recorded which). The sequence came from an adult woman who had mild COVID-19 (a few samples of this study predate the infection). Cell type and time point are not known. This chain links TRBV7-2 with TRBJ2-7; TRBD2 matches 7 bases. CDR3 sequence: CASSLWGGRKGEQYF. Written as DNA, the CDR3 is TGTGCCAGCAGCTTATGGGGGGGACGTAAGGGCGAGCAGTACTTC.